This T cell receptor beta chain came from a study of shared clonotypes between healthy human individuals. The method was immunoSEQ multiplex PCR; TCRdb's version includes in-frame clones alone and lacks a portion of them. The sample shows 2 million to 3 million clones, just over 90% of them seen only once. CD45RA+ naive and CD45RA-negative memory subsets were separated from CD4+ cells. Trimming stripped 0 bases from V and 6 bases from J, with 14 bases between. CDR1 is GTSNPN and CDR2 is SVGIG in the germline V gene (reference sequence). The CDR3 loop spans 14 amino acids. The chain is built from TRBV30 and TRBJ1-1; no clear D gene. The TCR comes from a man aged 18 to 29 in good health. The specimen was naive CD4+ T cells sorted from blood. As for subset: CD45RA+ positively selected. In DNA form, the CDR3 reads TGTGCCTGGAGTGTATTACGGACGAAGTCTGAAGCTTTCTTT. Amino acid sequence: CAWSVLRTKSEAFF.